A single sample gave rise to the 15 T cell receptor beta chains below, sequenced in a study of T cell repertoires in cytomegalovirus infection. These receptors lack a known antigen. TCRdb fed the reads into MiXCR, producing one record per CDR3 protein. In the table there are some 800,000 distinct CDR3 sequences, 30% to 35% of which are singletons. The sample in question was cultured CD8+ T cells from PBMCs, obtained from culture after CMV antigen stimulation. The receptors stem from a human donor in good health (CMV status not recorded). Some clones in this sample may be carry-over from other donors' samples.

Regarding this clonotype: This sequence may be a read error, since a much larger clone differs from it by one base. This chain joins TRBV7-2 and TRBJ2-3; D is ambiguous. The CDR3 is 16 residues long. V shed 0 bases and J shed 0 bases, with 10 bases lying between them. Germline CDR1 and CDR2: SGHTA and FQGNSA. The CDR3 bases are TGTGCCAGCAGCTTAGCGCCCGGAGCTAGCACAGATACGCAGTATTTT. The encoded protein is CASSLAPGASTDTQYF.

The chain carries TRBV14 and TRBJ1-1; the D is unclear. V shed 6 bases and J shed 5 bases, with 16 bases lying between them. This CDR3 is 14 amino acids long. Germline CDR1 reads SGHDN; CDR2 reads FVKESK. The CDR3, as DNA: TGTGCCAGCAGGGGAAGGGCAGGAGGGACTGAAGCTTTCTTT. Translated: CASRGRAGGTEAFF.

This clonotype showed up just a few times. V usage is TRBV11-2 and J usage is TRBJ1-1, with TRBD1 matching 7 bases. Looked up from germline, CDR1 is SGHAT and CDR2 is FQNNGV. V was pared by 5 bases and J by 1 base, with 7 bases of the junction left unmatched. The CDR3 sequence is 15 residues long. This chain's CDR3 is CASSPLGQENTEAFF. In DNA form, the CDR3 reads TGTGCCAGCAGCCCATTAGGACAGGAGAACACTGAAGCTTTCTTT.

CDR3 DNA sequence: TGTGCCAGCAGTTTCCAGTACAGGGGGCGCAGCCATCAGCCCCAGCATTTT. Protein sequence: CASSFQYRGRSHQPQHF. The chain combines TRBV12-3 or TRBV12-4 with TRBJ1-5; TRBD1 matches 9 bases. With 3 bases clipped from V and 5 bases from J, the junction kept 11 bases outside the gene matches. The CDR3 length is 17 residues.

This clonotype has only one observation. This sequence may be a read error, since a much larger clone differs from it by one base. J is TRBJ2-5 and V is TRBV7-9; a possible D gene is TRBD2 (7 bases). The germline gives CDR1 SEHNR, CDR2 FQNEAQ (reference sequence). The CDR3 runs 14 residues. CDR3 DNA: TGTGTCAGCAGCCGATGGGGGGGCGGGGAGACCCAGTACTTC. Residues: CVSSRWGGGETQYF. The whole variable domain, filled in from reference TRBV7-9 and TRBJ2-5, reads DTGVSQNPRHKITKRGQNVTFRCDPISEHNRLYWYRQTLGQGPEFLTYFQNEAQLEKSRLLSDRFSAERPKGSFSTLEIQRTEQGDSAMYLCVSSRWGGGETQYFGPGTRLLVL.

The V call is TRBV12-3 or TRBV12-4, the J call TRBJ1-2, with 7 bases fitting TRBD1. The CDR3 is made up of 15 amino acids. Losses at the gene ends were 3 bases for V and 7 bases for J; bases not matched to a gene: 11. CDR3 region: CASSLPIRQGGGYTF. In DNA, the CDR3 is TGTGCCAGCAGTTTGCCCATCCGACAGGGAGGTGGCTACACCTTC.

This sequence joins TRBV29-1 and TRBJ2-2; D is possibly TRBD2 (6 bases). Germline-derived CDR1 and CDR2 are SQVTM and ANQGSEA. V was clipped by 7 bases and J by 6 bases, with 15 bases between them. There are 13 residues in the CDR3. This CDR3 reads CSAAGPPAGELFF. The CDR3 DNA is TGCAGCGCCGCGGGACCTCCGGCCGGGGAGCTGTTTTTT.

This clonotype was detected only a few times. This sequence joins TRBV7-2 and TRBJ2-3; D not certain. The CDR3 has 13 residues. The germline gives CDR1 SGHTA, CDR2 FQGNSA. V shed 6 bases and J shed 2 bases, with 9 bases lying between them. CDR3 amino acids: CASRLMNTDTQYF. The CDR3, as DNA: TGTGCCAGCAGATTAATGAACACAGATACGCAGTATTTT. Full variable domain (outside the CDR3, taken from reference TRBV7-2 and TRBJ2-3): GAGVSQSPSNKVTEKGKDVELRCDPISGHTALYWYRQSLGQGLEFLIYFQGNSAPDKSGLPSDRFSAERTGGSVSTLTIQRTQQEDSAVYLCASRLMNTDTQYFGPGTRLTVL.

There are a few counts of this clonotype. The CDR3 DNA follows: TGTGCCAGCATAGGAGACTACACTAGCACAGATACGCAGTATTTT. As protein: CASIGDYTSTDTQYF. The genes are TRBV12-3 or TRBV12-4 and TRBJ2-3; the D gene is possibly TRBD2 (5 bases). V lost 7 bases and J 0 bases, leaving 14 bases between the germline ends. The CDR3 length is 15 residues.

This clonotype showed up many times. The V call is TRBV7-8, the J call TRBJ2-1; D ambiguous. V gave up 5 bases and J gave up 3 bases, with 11 bases separating them. This CDR3 contains 14 residues. Per germline, CDR1 SGHVS and CDR2 FQNEAQ. The CDR3 coding sequence is TGTGCCAGCAGCCTCCCTAAAAGCTACAATGAGCAGTTCTTC. Translating it yields CASSLPKSYNEQFF.

This clonotype was counted a few times. The V call is TRBV7-9, the J call TRBJ1-5, with D unresolved. The V gene's germline CDR1 is SEHNR and CDR2 FQNEAQ (reference sequence). The V end was cut by 1 base, the J end by 8 bases, with 12 bases between. The length of the CDR3 is 14 residues. The CDR3 coding sequence is TGTGCCAGCAGCTTAGGAAGGGCGTGGGAGCCCCAGCATTTT. Translating gives CASSLGRAWEPQHF.

The genes are TRBV20-1 and TRBJ2-1; TRBD2 might be the D (6 bases). Trimming stripped 3 bases from V and 6 bases from J, with 12 bases between. CDR3 length equals 13 residues. Germline V gene lookup returns CDR1 DFQATT and CDR2 SNEGSKA (reference sequence). CDR3 sequence: CSASRLGGNEQFF. For the CDR3, the DNA is TGCAGTGCTAGTCGTTTGGGGGGCAATGAGCAGTTCTTC.

The CDR3: CASSPSLAWSYEQYF. The CDR3 DNA is TGTGCCAGCAGCCCGTCTCTGGCCTGGTCCTACGAGCAGTACTTC. The rearrangement joins TRBV7-9 to TRBJ2-7; D gene ambiguous. Germline CDR1 is SEHNR and CDR2 is FQNEAQ (reference sequence). This CDR3 spans 15 amino acids. V lost 5 bases to trimming and J lost 1 base, with 15 bases between them.

This clonotype was seen just once. This chain links TRBV15 with TRBJ2-3; TRBD2 agrees at 7 bases. The germline V gene encodes CDR1 LNHNV and CDR2 YYDKDF (reference sequence). The CDR3 spans 16 residues. The V gene end was trimmed by 5 bases and the J gene end by 5 bases; junction bases not matched to a gene: 13. In DNA form, the CDR3 reads TGTGCCACCAGCGGGTCCGTAGTGGGGGGGGGAGATACGCAGTATTTT. Encoded protein: CATSGSVVGGGDTQYF.

CDR3 DNA: TGTGCCAGCAGCCCCCGGGATCTACTTTACTATGGCTACACCTTC. Translation gives CASSPRDLLYYGYTF. The chain joins TRBV6-5 to TRBJ1-2; D unresolved. Trimming cost V 6 bases and J 3 bases, with 17 bases left between them. Per the germline V gene, CDR1 is MNHEY and CDR2 is SVGAGI. The CDR3 length is 15 residues.